These 15 T cell receptor beta chains originate from one sample sequenced in a study of CD8 T cells in Susac syndrome. 0.5 to 1 ug RNA was reverse transcribed with random hexamers. TCRdb redid the calling of the immunoSEQ multiplex PCR reads with MiXCR, one entry per CDR3 protein. Of approximately 230,000 distinct CDR3 sequences in the sample, about 94% are singletons; the top ten hold roughly 0.072%. Sequences were obtained from CD4+ T cells from PBMCs. The receptor set was obtained from a human donor with multiple sclerosis.

The rearrangement joins TRBV10-3 to TRBJ2-3, with D perhaps given as TRBD1 or TRBD2 (5 bases each). CDR1 is ENHRY, CDR2 SYGVKD, per germline. There are 15 residues in the CDR3. Trimming removed 10 bases from V and 10 bases from J, with 27 bases in between. The CDR3 protein is CATTPIDSARGPQYF. CDR3 nucleotide sequence: TGTGCCACCACCCCGATAGACTCGGCAAGGGGACCGCAGTATTTT.

This rearrangement joins TRBV29-1 to TRBJ2-5, with D possibly being TRBD1 (5 bases). The V gene lost 4 bases and the J gene lost 4 bases, with 13 bases spanning the gap. The CDR3 covers 13 residues. The V gene's germline CDR1 is SQVTM and CDR2 ANQGSEA. The chain's CDR3 is CSVAGRGAETQYF. The CDR3 DNA reads as TGCAGCGTTGCAGGGCGTGGGGCAGAGACCCAGTACTTC.

J is TRBJ1-1 and V is TRBV2; perhaps TRBD1 as D (6 bases). Germline-derived CDR1 and CDR2 are SNHLY and FYNNEI. Trimming removed 5 bases at V and 4 bases at J, with 11 bases between. This CDR3 is 13 amino acids long. CDR3 in DNA: TGTGCCAGCAGTAGGGACACAAGCACTGAAGCTTTCTTT. Residues: CASSRDTSTEAFF.

This chain connects TRBV19 to TRBJ1-1; the D gene is possibly TRBD1 (5 bases). Germline CDR1 LNHDA, CDR2 SQIVND (reference sequence). Trimming took off 5 bases at V and 10 bases at J, with 23 bases between the two ends. The CDR3 is 15 residues long. CDR3 in amino acids: CASSRGRGRRIGAFF. The CDR3 nucleotides read TGTGCCAGTAGTCGGGGTCGGGGACGGAGGATTGGAGCTTTCTTT.

The chain employs TRBV7-2 and TRBJ2-7; 10 bases line up with TRBD2. Germline V gene sequence: CDR1 SGHTA, CDR2 FQGNSA. CDR3 length: 14 amino acids. V trimming: 6 bases; J trimming: 2 bases; junction bases outside the gene matches: 4. The CDR3 reads CASSRAGGTYEQYF. The CDR3 nucleotides read TGTGCCAGCAGTCGAGCGGGGGGGACCTACGAGCAGTACTTC.

This chain links TRBV6-1 with TRBJ2-3, with 8 bases aligning to TRBD2. Germline trimming cut 5 bases from V and 2 bases from J; bases unmatched to any gene: 6. The CDR3 extends over 15 amino acids. Germline V CDR1 and CDR2: MNHNS, SASEGT. This CDR3 is CASSSAGDATDTQYF. CDR3 nucleotides: TGTGCCAGCAGTTCAGCGGGGGACGCCACAGATACGCAGTATTTT.

This clonotype was recorded only once. This rearrangement joins TRBV5-1 to TRBJ2-2; weak D call: TRBD2 (5 bases). This CDR3 spans 15 amino acids. Germline assignment: CDR1 SGHRS and CDR2 YFSETQ. Trimming removed 1 base from V and 5 bases from J, with 12 bases in between. The CDR3 is CASSLSVSGTGELFF. Here the CDR3 DNA reads TGCGCCAGCAGCTTGTCTGTCTCGGGGACCGGGGAGCTGTTTTTT.

The J gene is TRBJ2-3, the V gene TRBV19; D tentatively fits TRBD1 or TRBD2 (5 bases each). Germline CDR1 reads LNHDA; CDR2 reads SQIVND (reference sequence). The V end lost 3 bases, the J end lost 6 bases, and 16 bases lay between the germline ends. CDR3 length: 15 amino acids. The CDR3 DNA sequence: TGTGCCAGTAGTATCTCAGGGCTAGCATCCGATACGCAGTATTTT. Its translation: CASSISGLASDTQYF.

This chain links TRBV18 with TRBJ2-5; TRBD2 is a possible D gene (6 bases). Looked up from germline, CDR1 is KGHSH and CDR2 is LQKENI. The CDR3 is made up of 15 amino acids. Deletions cut 3 bases from V and 7 bases from J, with 18 bases between. The CDR3 is CASSPPSGGDGTQYF. The CDR3, as DNA: TGTGCCAGCTCACCGCCATCCGGGGGTGACGGGACCCAGTACTTC.

The rearrangement joins TRBV5-6 to TRBJ2-2, with 11 bases that match TRBD2. The CDR3 runs to 16 residues. The V and J ends lost 4 bases and 7 bases, in that order; junction bases with no gene match: 9. CDR1 and CDR2 (germline): SGHDT, YYEEEE. The CDR3 sequence: CASSTTSGIGDGELFF. Here the CDR3 DNA reads TGTGCCAGCAGCACGACTAGCGGGATAGGTGACGGGGAGCTGTTTTTT.

V gene TRBV5-1 combines with J gene TRBJ2-5; D may be TRBD2 (5 bases). Germline CDR1 and CDR2: SGHRS and YFSETQ. The ends were cut back, 1 base at V and 4 bases at J, with 8 bases in the middle. The CDR3 is 13 amino acids. The CDR3 protein is CASSLPEAETQYF. The CDR3 DNA reads as TGCGCCAGCAGCTTGCCGGAGGCAGAGACCCAGTACTTC.

V is TRBV5-1 and J is TRBJ1-2, with D possibly TRBD1 on 6 matching bases. V dropped 1 base and J dropped 7 bases, with 11 bases sitting between them. This CDR3 has 13 residues. Germline CDR1 and CDR2: SGHRS and YFSETQ. The CDR3 region has the DNA TGCGCCAGCAGCTTGTTAGGACAGCTTGGCTACACCTTC. This sequence encodes CASSLLGQLGYTF. The entire variable domain, with the rest obtained from reference TRBV5-1 and TRBJ1-2, is as follows: KAGVTQTPRYLIKTRGQQVTLSCSPISGHRSVSWYQQTPGQGLQFLFEYFSETQRNKGNFPGRFSGRQFSNSRSEMNVSTLELGDSALYLCASSLLGQLGYTFGSGTRLTVV.

This clonotype was observed once. The CDR3 loop reads CASSYEKSSSYEQYF. DNA for the CDR3: TGTGCCAGCAGTTACGAGAAGAGTAGCTCCTACGAGCAGTACTTC. The V call is TRBV6-5, the J call TRBJ2-7; D is uncertain. This CDR3 is 15 amino acids long. The germline CDR1 and CDR2 sequences are MNHEY and SVGAGI. Deletions cut 2 bases from V and 0 bases from J, with 11 bases between.

This clonotype was detected only once. The chain recombines TRBV29-1 with TRBJ2-1; 12 nucleotides agree with TRBD2. Germline CDR1 SQVTM, CDR2 ANQGSEA. This CDR3 has 14 amino acids. Unmatched junction bases numbered 7, after V lost 3 bases and J lost 10 bases. CDR3 in amino acids: CSVDKLAGGREQFF. The CDR3 nucleotides read TGCAGCGTTGATAAACTAGCGGGGGGTAGGGAGCAGTTCTTC.

V usage is TRBV30 and J usage is TRBJ2-7; TRBD1 matches 8 bases. Per germline, CDR1 GTSNPN and CDR2 SVGIG (reference sequence). The trim removed 8 bases at V and 0 bases at J, leaving 6 bases unmatched. The CDR3 extends over 13 amino acids. CDR3: CAGDRLNSYEQYF. In nucleotides, the CDR3 is TGTGCCGGGGACAGGCTAAACTCCTACGAGCAGTACTTC.